This TCR beta chain is drawn from a study of shared clonotypes between healthy human individuals. Naive CD8 isolation took CD45RO-negative cells positively selected for CCR7 and excluded terminally differentiated effector memory CD45RA+ cells. Germline V gives CDR1 LGHNA, CDR2 YSLEER. The CDR3 has 15 residues. Losses at the gene ends were 5 bases for V and 5 bases for J; bases not matched to a gene: 8. Sorted-subset replicate PCR reactions were performed with around 210 ng DNA, corresponding to some 32,000 T cell genomes. The method was immunoSEQ multiplex PCR; TCRdb's version includes in-frame clones alone and lacks a portion of them. This sample yields 1.5 million to 2.5 million clones, of which about 95% are seen a single time; under 1.5% belongs to the top ten.

The V call is TRBV4-3, the J call TRBJ1-4; TRBD1 aligns across 7 bases. The clonotype originates from a man aged 18 to 29 in good health. Sequencing used naive CD8+ T cells sorted from blood. As DNA, the CDR3 is TGCGCCAGCAGCGAACCGGGACAGTCAAATGAAAAACTGTTTTTT. This encodes CASSEPGQSNEKLFF.